The TCR beta chain described here comes from a study of Ad26.COV2.S vaccination and SARS-CoV-2 variants (dated by TCRdb to the early 2020s). About the investigation overall: Vaccine-arm donors were drawn from COV1001, a multicentre, randomized, double-blind, placebo-controlled phase I-IIa trial of Ad26.COV2.S in healthy adults. Ad26.COV2.S was administered intramuscularly at 5 x 10^10 or 1 x 10^11 viral particles, either as a single shot or as two shots given 56 days apart. Trial participants were randomized into five groups of five, in which low-dose or high-dose Ad26.COV2.S was given once or twice, or placebo was given on both occasions. TCRbeta repertoire sequencing served as the tool for gauging how specific and how broad the SARS-CoV-2-reactive T cell receptors were following Ad26.COV2.S vaccination. The TCR-sequenced set comprised about 32 samples: around 20 Ad26.COV2.S vaccine recipients, 5 placebo recipients and 8 SARS-CoV-2 convalescent individuals. Throughout the experiments and outcome assessment, investigators stayed blinded to trial group allocation. What the work shows at the level of the full study, not this receptor alone: Higher spike-specific TCR breadth was observed in Ad26.COV2.S recipients than in placebo recipients (P = 0.0014). Non-spike TCR breadth was comparable between vaccine and placebo recipients, consistent with the vaccine containing only spike. The study was not powered for comparison of responses between vaccine doses or regimens. The authors noted that the TCR breadth and depth analyses may have underestimated total T cell responses. After vaccination, spike-specific CD8+ and CD4+ T cell responses were reported to show substantial breadth.

The immunoSEQ Assay was the method used to sequence TCRbeta CDR3 regions. After extraction, genomic DNA underwent amplification by bias-controlled multiplex PCR, followed by high-throughput sequencing. As for how the authors treated the data: To quantify the absolute abundance of every unique TCRbeta CDR3 region, sequences were collapsed and filtered. Usable DNA was measured by amplifying reference genes present in all nucleated cells, and TCRbeta template counts were normalized to that usable DNA to estimate T cell fraction. Repertoire TCRs were annotated as SARS-CoV-2-specific when V gene, CDR3 amino acid sequence and J gene were exactly matched to a known reactive TCR set. The reference SARS-CoV-2 TCR set was obtained from MIRA and was filtered for enrichment in COVID-19-positive ImmuneCODE repertoires, whereby public or cross-reactive TCRs were removed. Drawing on the MIRA antigens, annotated TCRs were analysed further at the level of specific ORF or position within ORF. Breadth was defined as the number of annotated unique rearrangements divided by the total number of unique productive rearrangements, and depth was defined as the summed frequency of the annotated unique rearrangements. Group comparisons of TCR breadth used two-sided Wilcoxon rank-sum tests. Held by TCRdb, this immuneACCESS table contains in-frame sequences only and omits some clones. Under half of the omission traces to an unresolved V gene where checked; the cause of the rest is unknown. The V and J calls and clone size are taken from that table; D and trimming were inferred from the DNA. The sample includes roughly 400,000 clones, with 80% to 95% observed a single time. The ten largest make up about 4.1% of the sample.

The V and J ends are trimmed by 4 bases and 2 bases, leaving 4 bases between them. The germline V gene (reference sequence) yields SGHKS for CDR1 and YYEKEE for CDR2. The CDR3 has 13 amino acids, counting the end cysteine and phenylalanine. Of the read, only the CDR3 DNA is kept; its 39 bases are in frame from base 1. In regard to this clone: Its antigen specificity is not known. No clone much larger than this one lies a single base away; base qualities are absent.

The treatment or condition label of this sample denotes: roughly 18 received Ad26.COV2.S at low or high dose, single or two shots; about 5 received placebo; per-sample allocation not given. For vaccine and placebo recipients, repertoires were sequenced using samples collected on day 63 after the first injection. In Cohort 1b, about 25 adults aged 18-55 years were enrolled at a single site in Boston, USA, between 29 July and 7 August 2020. Ad26.COV2.S was a replication-incompetent adenovirus type 26 vector expressing a prefusion-stabilized SARS-CoV-2 spike protein from the original Wuhan strain. The origin of this receptor is a person between 18 and 60 years old who received the Ad26.COV2.S COVID-19 vaccine or a placebo. Material: peripheral blood, obtained in a trial of Ad26.COV2.S vaccine versus placebo. The V and J genes are TRBV5-5 and TRBJ2-6, with the D gene too uncertain to name. The encoded CDR3 is CASSDAGANVLTF. The DNA reads TGTGCCAGCAGCGACGCTGGGGCCAACGTCCTGACTTTC.